Listed below are T cell receptor beta chains from one sample, sequenced in a study of T cells in Graves' hyperthyroidism and ophthalmopathy. TCRdb passed the multiplex PCR reads through MiXCR, listing each CDR3 protein once. The top ten hold about 13% of the sample, which has hundreds of thousands of distinct CDR3 sequences, roughly 14% seen once. Sequencing input: blood. All receptors derive from a man between 18 and 29 years old with Graves' ophthalmopathy. The CDR3 runs from the conserved cysteine through the conserved F or W. The order of the fields is D gene, V gene, clone size, J gene, CDR3 DNA, CDR3 protein. The D gene is left open where the match is weak. Where a row states a size, it is once, few, many or the class of an expanded clone; other rows omit it.

-	TRBV30	-	TRBJ2-7	TGTGCCTGGAGTGTAGGTGGGCAAGGCTACGAGCAGTACTTC	CAWSVGGQGYEQYF
-	TRBV4-1	few	TRBJ2-3	TGCGCCAGCAGCCAAGATCACCCAGATACGCAGTATTTT	CASSQDHPDTQYF
-	TRBV3-1	-	TRBJ2-3	TGTGCCAGCAGCCAGGATTGGTCGGAAAAGCCCCCCACAGATACGCAGTATTTT	CASSQDWSEKPPTDTQYF
TRBD2	TRBV7-9	many	TRBJ2-5	TGTGCCAGCAGCTTAGGAACAGCGGGGGGACAAGAGACCCAGTACTTC	CASSLGTAGGQETQYF
TRBD1	TRBV6-1	many	TRBJ2-3	TGTGCCAGCAGTGGGGACAGGGGGACAGATACGCAGTATTTT	CASSGDRGTDTQYF
-	TRBV6-5	many	TRBJ1-4	TGTGCCAGCAGTTACCACGCCTACCGAGGGAGGACAACTAATGAAAAACTGTTTTTT	CASSYHAYRGRTTNEKLFF
TRBD2	TRBV6-5	many	TRBJ2-1	TGTGCCAGCAGTTACACGACTAGCGGGGGCCCCTACAATGAGCAGTTCTTC	CASSYTTSGGPYNEQFF
TRBD2	TRBV6-1	-	TRBJ2-1	TGTGCCAGCAGCACTACTCCGGGACTAGCCGCTGAGCAGTTCTTC	CASSTTPGLAAEQFF
-	TRBV12-3/TRBV12-4	many	TRBJ1-6	TGTGCCAGCAGTGCTCCTGGCCAAGGATTCTCACCCCTCCACTTT	CASSAPGQGFSPLHF
-	TRBV5-1	-	TRBJ2-2	TGCGCCAGCAGTGGGTTACAGGCCACCGAGGAGCTGTTTTTT	CASSGLQATEELFF
-	TRBV2	many	TRBJ1-3	TGTGCCAGCGGGGTAAACAGGGTCTTCTATGGAAACACCATATATTTT	CASGVNRVFYGNTIYF
-	TRBV10-1	-	TRBJ2-1	TGCGCCAGCAGTGTTTATGCTAGGACAGACTTAGGCAGTGAGCAGTTCTTC	CASSVYARTDLGSEQFF
-	TRBV7-3	many	TRBJ1-1	TGTGCCAGCAGCCTACAGGGTTACACTGAAGCTTTCTTT	CASSLQGYTEAFF
TRBD1	TRBV27	few	TRBJ1-2	TGTGCCAGCAGTTTTACCCGGGACAGGATTGGGGGCTACACCTTC	CASSFTRDRIGGYTF
-	TRBV3-1	-	TRBJ1-5	TGTGCCAGCAGCCAAGACCAGTTCGGTCAGCCCCAGCATTTT	CASSQDQFGQPQHF
TRBD1	TRBV30	few	TRBJ1-5	TGTGCCTGGAGTGTAGGCAGGGGGTTTTCTCAGCCCCAGCATTTT	CAWSVGRGFSQPQHF
TRBD2	TRBV19	many	TRBJ2-5	TGTGCCAGTAGAGTCCTAGCGGGGGACCAAGAGACCCAGTACTTC	CASRVLAGDQETQYF
TRBD2	TRBV3-1	many	TRBJ2-1	TGTGCCAGCAGCCATCCCGGAGCGGGGGAGGAGCAGTTCTTC	CASSHPGAGEEQFF
-	TRBV12-3/TRBV12-4	-	TRBJ2-3	TGTGCCAGCAGCCCCCCAGGGTCGGATACGCAGTATTTT	CASSPPGSDTQYF
TRBD1	TRBV10-1	-	TRBJ2-7	TGCGCCAGCAGTGAAAGGGGGACAGGGCGACACGAGCAGTACTTC	CASSERGTGRHEQYF
-	TRBV11-3	many	TRBJ2-7	TGTGCCAGCAGCTTAGGGCGGGCCACCTACGAGCAGTACTTC	CASSLGRATYEQYF
TRBD1	TRBV7-2	many	TRBJ2-7	TGTGCCAGCAGCCCGGGACAGAATCCCTCCTACGAGCAGTACTTC	CASSPGQNPSYEQYF
TRBD1	TRBV20-1	-	TRBJ2-3	TGCAGTGCTAGATACGTGACAGGGGTCACAGATACGCAGTATTTT	CSARYVTGVTDTQYF
-	TRBV10-2	many	TRBJ1-2	TGCGCCAGCCGTTGGCGGCAGAACTATGGCTACACCTTC	CASRWRQNYGYTF
-	TRBV10-3	many	TRBJ1-6	TGTGCCATCAGTGAGGGGGCGGCAGTGCCCGTTAATTCACCCCTCCACTTT	CAISEGAAVPVNSPLHF
-	TRBV5-1	many	TRBJ1-1	TGCGCCAGCAGCTTGGCCGGAGGAGAACGGAACACTGAAGCTTTCTTT	CASSLAGGERNTEAFF
-	TRBV7-2	-	TRBJ1-1	TGTGCCAGCAGCTTGGACTCATCGGACCAGGGTTTCTTT	CASSLDSSDQGFF
-	TRBV20-1	few	TRBJ2-1	TGCAGTGCTCCCCTCGGAACGGGTGGCAATGAGCAGTTCTTC	CSAPLGTGGNEQFF
-	TRBV29-1	-	TRBJ2-5	TGCAGCGTCCCGGACCTACAAGAGACCCAGTACTTC	CSVPDLQETQYF
TRBD1	TRBV2	-	TRBJ1-2	TGTGCCAGCAGCGCCTGGACAGGGTGGGACTATGGCTACACCTTC	CASSAWTGWDYGYTF
-	TRBV9	-	TRBJ2-5	TGTGCCAGCAGCGTAGGGGGCGGGGTGGCCAAAGGGACCCAGTACTTC	CASSVGGGVAKGTQYF
TRBD2	TRBV13	-	TRBJ2-3	TGTGCCAGCAGCCTTCTGCGCGGGGGGGCCGGTACGCAGTATTTT	CASSLLRGGAGTQYF
-	TRBV6-2/TRBV6-3	many	TRBJ2-5	TGTGCCAGCAGACCAAGACTGGGGACACAGCAAGAGACCCAGTACTTC	CASRPRLGTQQETQYF
-	TRBV9	few	TRBJ2-7	TGTGCCAGCAGCGCCCGGGACTTCCACGACGAGCAGTACTTC	CASSARDFHDEQYF
-	TRBV10-3	many	TRBJ2-1	TGTGCCATCAGTGAGTCGGGGGGCTCCTACAATGAGCAGTTCTTC	CAISESGGSYNEQFF
TRBD2	TRBV12-3/TRBV12-4	-	TRBJ2-1	TGTGCCAGCAGTTTGGCGGGAGGGCCCCACAATGAGCAGTTCTTC	CASSLAGGPHNEQFF
-	TRBV20-1	few	TRBJ2-2	TGCAGTTCGAGGACCGAGAATACCGGGGAGCTGTTTTTT	CSSRTENTGELFF
-	TRBV6-1	few	TRBJ2-1	TGTGCCAGCAGACAGGGAGGGTCCTACAATGAGCAGTTCTTC	CASRQGGSYNEQFF
-	TRBV3-1	many	TRBJ1-2	TGTGCCAGCAGCCAAGATACCAGGTCCTATGGCTACACCTTC	CASSQDTRSYGYTF
-	TRBV6-1	many	TRBJ2-5	TGTGCCAGCAGTAAATCAGGGTACCAAGAGACCCAGTACTTC	CASSKSGYQETQYF
-	TRBV7-3	many	TRBJ2-3	TGTGCCAGCAGCCGCGGCGCGGCCTCTAGCACAGATACGCAGTATTTT	CASSRGAASSTDTQYF
TRBD1	TRBV12-3/TRBV12-4	many	TRBJ1-5	TGTGCCAGCAGTTTAGCGCGGGGACAGGTAAATCAGCCCCAGCATTTT	CASSLARGQVNQPQHF
TRBD2	TRBV27	many	TRBJ2-5	TGTGCCAGCAGTCCCGCCGGACTAGCGGGAGGTCCTGGGACCCAGTACTTC	CASSPAGLAGGPGTQYF
TRBD1	TRBV7-9	-	TRBJ1-1	TGTGCCGGCAGCCCGTCGACAGGGTACAGGGACACTGAAGCTTTCTTT	CAGSPSTGYRDTEAFF
-	TRBV10-2	few	TRBJ2-7	TGCGCCAGCAGTGAGTCGATCGGGGTGGACCGATACGAGCAGTACTTC	CASSESIGVDRYEQYF
TRBD1	TRBV9	many	TRBJ1-5	TGTGCCAGCAGCGGAACAGGGGACAATCAGCCCCAGCATTTT	CASSGTGDNQPQHF
-	TRBV12-3/TRBV12-4	many	TRBJ2-5	TGTGCCAGCAGTTTAGGGCCGTCAGGGTCCCAGTACTTC	CASSLGPSGSQYF
TRBD1	TRBV3-1	few	TRBJ2-7	TGTGCCAGTGCCCGGGACAGGAGCTCCTACGAGCAGTACTTC	CASARDRSSYEQYF
-	TRBV7-9	few	TRBJ1-2	TGTGCCAGCAGCCCGCAAAGTCCCGGAGGCTACACCTTC	CASSPQSPGGYTF
-	TRBV18	many	TRBJ2-5	TGTGCCAGCTCACTACAGGCCCAAGAGACCCAGTACTTC	CASSLQAQETQYF
TRBD1	TRBV5-1	-	TRBJ1-2	TGCGCCAGCAGCCCCCAGACAGGGGGCGCGTTGTCCCGCTATGGCTACACCTTC	CASSPQTGGALSRYGYTF
-	TRBV6-1	many	TRBJ2-1	TGTGCCAGCAGCCCTGCCAGGTACAATGAGCAGTTCTTC	CASSPARYNEQFF
TRBD1	TRBV19	once	TRBJ1-1	TGTGCCAGTAGTACTACAGGGGGGGCGGCTGAAGCTTTCTTT	CASSTTGGAAEAFF
-	TRBV2	-	TRBJ1-4	TGTGCCAGCAGACAGGCCTCTGCAACTAATGAAAAACTGTTTTTT	CASRQASATNEKLFF
-	TRBV9	few	TRBJ2-3	TGTGCCAGCAGCGTAGGTACCACAGATACGCAGTATTTT	CASSVGTTDTQYF